Presented here are 25 T cell receptor beta chains from one specimen sequenced in a study of cytomegalovirus exposure and HLA in healthy donors. The PCR ran on 60 Vbeta and 13 Jbeta primers. Sequencing used immunoSEQ multiplex PCR; TCRdb keeps in-frame clones, though not all of them. The sample records about 160,000 clones, 80% being singletons. The sequenced material came from PBMCs. Receptor source: a man aged 25-45 years in good health and CMV-seronegative.

The chain joins TRBV9 to TRBJ1-6, with D unresolved. V was pared by 6 bases and J by 6 bases, with 13 bases between. Germline V lookup: CDR1 SGDLS, CDR2 YYNGEE. This CDR3 spans 14 amino acids. The CDR3 DNA sequence: TGTGCCAGCACCTTAAGTCCCGGTAATTCACCCCTCCACTTT. As protein: CASTLSPGNSPLHF.

The chain has TRBV27 and TRBJ2-7; TRBD1 agrees at 8 bases. Germline CDR1 reads MNHEY; CDR2 reads SMNVEV (reference sequence). Unmatched junction bases numbered 7, after V lost 6 bases and J lost 0 bases. CDR3 length equals 15 residues. The CDR3 nucleotides are TGTGCCAGCAGGTCGGACAGGGAGCCCTCCTACGAGCAGTACTTC. Protein: CASRSDREPSYEQYF.

V is TRBV7-3 and J is TRBJ2-2; D ambiguous. The germline V and J ends were trimmed by 0 bases and 4 bases, with 9 bases remaining between them. The CDR3 loop spans 15 amino acids. Looked up from germline, CDR1 is SGHTA and CDR2 is FQGTGA. The CDR3 DNA is TGTGCCAGCAGCTTAACCCCCCCAGGCACCGGGGAGCTGTTTTTT. This encodes CASSLTPPGTGELFF.

The chain is built from TRBV5-1 and TRBJ2-6; 9 nucleotides line up with TRBD2. CDR1 and CDR2 (germline): SGHRS, YFSETQ. V was clipped by 4 bases and J by 0 bases; unmatched bases: 11. This CDR3 is 19 amino acids long. CDR3 residues: CASSIIPGTSRSGANVLTF. In nucleotides, the CDR3 is TGCGCCAGCAGCATAATACCCGGGACTAGCCGCTCTGGGGCCAACGTCCTGACTTTC. Complete variable domain (other parts from reference TRBV5-1 and TRBJ2-6): KAGVTQTPRYLIKTRGQQVTLSCSPISGHRSVSWYQQTPGQGLQFLFEYFSETQRNKGNFPGRFSGRQFSNSRSEMNVSTLELGDSALYLCASSIIPGTSRSGANVLTFGAGSRLTVL.

This clone was observed once. The V gene is TRBV11-1, the J gene TRBJ1-5, with D uncertain. Trimming cost V 1 base and J 7 bases, with 11 bases left between them. This CDR3 region has 14 residues. Looked up from germline, CDR1 is SGHAT and CDR2 is FQDESV (reference sequence). The DNA for the CDR3 is TGTGCCAGCAGCTTAGAAGGAGGGATCCAGCCCCAGCATTTT. It codes for CASSLEGGIQPQHF.

The genes are TRBV20-1 and TRBJ1-1, with unresolved D. Germline-derived CDR1 and CDR2 are DFQATT and SNEGSKA (reference sequence). Trimming pared 7 bases from V and 5 bases from J, leaving 5 bases between. The CDR3 covers 9 residues. CDR3 in amino acids: CSGGTEAFF. CDR3 bases: TGCAGTGGAGGGACTGAAGCTTTCTTT.

The chain joins TRBV9 to TRBJ2-5, with D unresolved. The tail of the sequence fits TRBJ2-7 better, so the J call may be wrong. CDR3 length: 14 residues. Germline-derived CDR1 and CDR2 are SGDLS and YYNGEE. CDR3 nucleotide sequence: TGTGCCAGCAGCCCTTCAGCGAGAACCTACGAGCAGTACTTC. It encodes CASSPSARTYEQYF.

The gene calls are TRBV20-1 and TRBJ2-7; D is ambiguous. The germline CDR1 and CDR2 sequences are DFQATT and SNEGSKA (reference sequence). V lost 6 bases to trimming and J lost 2 bases, with 8 bases between them. The CDR3 is made up of 11 amino acids. The CDR3: CSAPRAYEQYF. CDR3 in DNA: TGCAGTGCCCCCCGTGCCTACGAGCAGTACTTC.

The CDR3 nucleotides read TGTGCCAGCAGCCGGGACTTCTCCTATACGCAGTATTTT. This sequence encodes CASSRDFSYTQYF. The chain employs TRBV6-5 and TRBJ2-3, with D possibly matching TRBD2 (6 bases). The CDR3 contains 13 residues. Germline CDR1 is MNHEY and CDR2 is SVGAGI. V was shortened by 6 bases and J by 7 bases, with 14 bases between the two germline ends.

The chain links TRBV2 to TRBJ2-7; 9 bases fit TRBD1. There are 15 residues in the CDR3. Germline trimming cut 6 bases from V and 3 bases from J; bases unmatched to any gene: 9. Germline V gene sequence: CDR1 SNHLY, CDR2 FYNNEI. The CDR3 DNA reads TGTGCCAGCAGAGAACGAGGGACAGGGTTCTACGAGCAGTACTTC. This encodes CASRERGTGFYEQYF.

The chain joins TRBV5-4 to TRBJ2-3, with D possibly being TRBD2 (5 bases). CDR3 length equals 14 residues. V was pared by 4 bases and J by 2 bases, with 11 bases between. The germline V gene encodes CDR1 SGHNT and CDR2 YYREEE (reference sequence). CDR3 DNA: TGTGCCAGCAGCGTGGACTCTTACACAGATACGCAGTATTTT. This encodes CASSVDSYTDTQYF.

The V gene is TRBV29-1, the J gene TRBJ2-7; TRBD1 matches at 7 bases. With V trimmed by 3 bases and J by 2 bases, 10 bases remained unmatched. CDR3 length: 15 amino acids. The V gene's germline CDR1 is SQVTM and CDR2 ANQGSEA. This CDR3 is CSVDDYRGPTYEQYF. DNA for the CDR3: TGCAGCGTTGATGACTACAGGGGCCCTACCTACGAGCAGTACTTC.

V gene TRBV2 combines with J gene TRBJ2-5; 8 bases are a match to TRBD2. V shed 6 bases and J 5 bases; nucleotides not matched to a gene: 8. This CDR3 has 14 residues. CDR1 SNHLY and CDR2 FYNNEI come from the germline V gene. Here the CDR3 reads CASSPSGSGETQYF. The CDR3 DNA follows: TGTGCCAGCAGCCCGAGCGGGAGTGGGGAGACCCAGTACTTC.

The chain uses TRBV18 and TRBJ2-1; 8 bases match TRBD1. From germline, CDR1 is KGHSH and CDR2 LQKENI. Trimming removed 0 bases from V and 9 bases from J; junction bases left unmatched: 7. CDR3 length equals 15 residues. Here the CDR3 DNA reads TGTGCCAGCTCACCACCCCGGACAGGGTATACTGAGCAGTTCTTC. Its translation: CASSPPRTGYTEQFF.

The gene calls are TRBV28 and TRBJ2-5, with D tentatively TRBD1 (7 bases). This CDR3 region has 18 residues. V was shortened by 1 base and J by 1 base, with 19 bases between the two germline ends. Germline CDR1 is MDHEN and CDR2 is SYDVKM. CDR3 sequence: CASSLLLGGAGGQETQYF. The CDR3 nucleotides read TGTGCCAGCAGTTTATTATTGGGGGGTGCAGGGGGCCAAGAGACCCAGTACTTC.

The chain couples TRBV7-2 to TRBJ1-2, with D tentatively TRBD1 (6 bases). There are 14 residues in the CDR3. Germline loops: CDR1 SGHTA, CDR2 FQGNSA. V lost 5 bases and J 8 bases, leaving 18 bases between the germline ends. CDR3 in DNA: TGTGCCAGCAGCGAAGGGACACGGATTAAAGGCTACACCTTC. Translation: CASSEGTRIKGYTF.

V and J are TRBV19 and TRBJ2-1, with 8 nucleotides matching TRBD1. The length of the CDR3 is 16 residues. CDR1 is LNHDA and CDR2 is SQIVND in the germline V gene (reference sequence). V lost 2 bases, J lost 6 bases, and 9 bases stayed unmatched. The CDR3 spells CASSISWTGNFNEQFF. The DNA of the CDR3 is TGTGCCAGTAGTATATCATGGACAGGGAATTTCAATGAGCAGTTCTTC.

The V call is TRBV9, the J call TRBJ2-3; D possibly corresponds to TRBD1 (6 bases). The CDR3 has 16 amino acids. CDR1 and CDR2 from the germline V gene are SGDLS and YYNGEE. V was clipped by 4 bases and J by 0 bases, with 15 bases between them. CDR3: CASSPAGGGSTDTQYF. The CDR3 DNA is TGTGCCAGCAGCCCGGCTGGGGGCGGGAGCACAGATACGCAGTATTTT.

This chain connects TRBV19 to TRBJ2-5; 8 positions agree with TRBD2. V was pared by 4 bases and J by 5 bases, with 9 bases of the junction left unmatched. The CDR3 is 15 amino acids. Per the germline V gene, CDR1 is LNHDA and CDR2 is SQIVND (reference sequence). The CDR3: CASSNAGGPWETQYF. CDR3 DNA sequence: TGTGCCAGTAGTAACGCGGGAGGACCTTGGGAGACCCAGTACTTC.

The V call is TRBV5-1, the J call TRBJ1-1; possibly TRBD1 for D (5 bases). Germline V gene lookup returns CDR1 SGHRS and CDR2 YFSETQ. The CDR3 is 16 residues long. Trimming shortened V by 4 bases and J by 0 bases, and 16 bases separated the two germline ends. CDR3 sequence (DNA): TGCGCCAGCAGCCACGGGACTTTTGGAATGAACACTGAAGCTTTCTTT. It translates to CASSHGTFGMNTEAFF.

In its sample, this clone was seen a few times. This chain connects TRBV18 to TRBJ1-4, with D perhaps matching TRBD1 (6 bases). Trimming cost V 2 bases and J 2 bases, with 9 bases left between them. Germline values: CDR1 KGHSH, CDR2 LQKENI. The CDR3 has 15 residues. The CDR3 DNA reads TGTGCCAGCTCACCAATCCAGGGGACTAATGAAAAACTGTTTTTT. It encodes CASSPIQGTNEKLFF. Based on the CDR3 plus reference TRBV18 and TRBJ1-4, the full variable domain is NAGVMQNPRHLVRRRGQEARLRCSPMKGHSHVYWYRQLPEEGLKFMVYLQKENIIDESGMPKERFSAEFPKEGPSILRIQQVVRGDSAAYFCASSPIQGTNEKLFFGSGTQLSVL.

The V gene is TRBV29-1, the J gene TRBJ1-1, with 8 bases identical to TRBD1. There are 12 residues in the CDR3. Germline trimming cut 3 bases from V and 11 bases from J; bases unmatched to any gene: 8. Germline CDR1 and CDR2: SQVTM and ANQGSEA. The CDR3 sequence: CSVDGQGAWAFF. The DNA of the CDR3 is TGCAGCGTTGACGGTCAGGGGGCGTGGGCTTTCTTT.

The chain couples TRBV5-6 to TRBJ1-6; possible D gene TRBD1, 6 bases. Trimming removed 0 bases at V and 4 bases at J, with 11 bases between. The CDR3 loop spans 16 amino acids. Germline CDR1 is SGHDT and CDR2 is YYEEEE. The CDR3 reads CASSLGGGEYNSPLHF. CDR3 sequence (DNA): TGTGCCAGCAGCTTGGGAGGGGGTGAGTATAATTCACCCCTCCACTTT. The full variable domain, its missing parts supplied by reference TRBV5-6 and TRBJ1-6, is DAGVTQSPTHLIKTRGQQVTLRCSPKSGHDTVSWYQQALGQGPQFIFQYYEEEERQRGNFPDRFSGHQFPNYSSELNVNALLLGDSALYLCASSLGGGEYNSPLHFGNGTRLTVT.

V and J are TRBV5-4 and TRBJ2-7, with 7 positions matching TRBD1. From germline, CDR1 is SGHNT and CDR2 YYREEE (reference sequence). With 8 bases clipped from V and 9 bases from J, the junction kept 17 bases outside the gene matches. The CDR3 totals 14 residues. Here the CDR3 reads CASALMGQSNAQYF. CDR3 nucleotides: TGTGCCAGTGCCCTCATGGGACAGTCGAACGCGCAGTACTTC.

The CDR3 bases are TGTGCCAGCAGGGGGGGCAATGAGCAGTTCTTC. Residues: CASRGGNEQFF. The chain is built from TRBV28 and TRBJ2-1; a possible D gene is TRBD2 (6 bases). V was pared by 6 bases and J by 6 bases, with 6 bases between. CDR3 length: 11 amino acids. From germline, CDR1 is MDHEN and CDR2 SYDVKM.